The 2 T cell receptor beta chains presented below share a single source sample, sequenced in a study of regulatory T cells in long-lasting Graves disease. As to time point: persistent/refractory GD, antithyroid drugs over 5 years with positive TRAb. TCR sequences were obtained from RNA taken from PBMCs. TCR beta libraries were built with iRepertoire HTBI primers and Arm-PCR of CDR3 regions. TCRdb re-analysed the multiplex PCR reads in MiXCR, keeping a single row per CDR3 protein. The sample holds about 290,000 distinct CDR3 sequences, 20% to 25% seen once. This sample comprised peripheral blood mononuclear cells (PBMCs), obtained when the disease was refractory, from a patient treated with antithyroid drugs. All receptors come from a female donor with Graves disease.

This clonotype has a count of ten or more. The V call is TRBV5-1, the J call TRBJ2-7; D gene uncertain. The germline CDR1 and CDR2 sequences are SGHRS and YFSETQ. The V end was cut by 4 bases, the J end by 8 bases, with 4 bases between. The CDR3 is made up of 9 amino acids. For the CDR3, the DNA is TGCGCCAGCAGCCTGAAGCAGTACTTC. Amino acid sequence: CASSLKQYF.

This clonotype came up many times. This chain uses TRBV5-6 with TRBJ1-4, with unresolved D. Trimming stripped 3 bases from V and 0 bases from J, with 9 bases between. This CDR3 spans 15 amino acids. Germline V gene lookup returns CDR1 SGHDT and CDR2 YYEEEE. Here the CDR3 reads CASSSQGATNEKLFF. DNA of the CDR3: TGTGCCAGCAGCTCCCAAGGAGCAACTAATGAAAAACTGTTTTTT.